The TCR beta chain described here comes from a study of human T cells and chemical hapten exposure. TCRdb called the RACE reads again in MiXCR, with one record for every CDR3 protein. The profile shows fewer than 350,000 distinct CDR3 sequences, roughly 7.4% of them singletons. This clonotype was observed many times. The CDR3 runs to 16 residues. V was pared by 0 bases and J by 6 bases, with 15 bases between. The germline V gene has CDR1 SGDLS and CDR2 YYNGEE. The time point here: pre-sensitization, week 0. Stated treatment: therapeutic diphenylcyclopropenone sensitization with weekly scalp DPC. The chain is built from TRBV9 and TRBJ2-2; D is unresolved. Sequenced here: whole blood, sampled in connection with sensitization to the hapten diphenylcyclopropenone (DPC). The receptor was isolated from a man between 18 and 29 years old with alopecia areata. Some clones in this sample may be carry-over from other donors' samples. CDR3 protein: CASSVDRLAKPGELFF. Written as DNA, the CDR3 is TGTGCCAGCAGCGTAGACCGACTGGCTAAGCCCGGGGAGCTGTTTTTT.